This entry concerns a single T cell receptor (beta chain). Its antigen remains unidentified. This sample is part of a study of T cells in Graves' hyperthyroidism and ophthalmopathy. Regarding the study as a whole: In the analysis, a 13 V-J model separated ophthalmopathy from stable hyperthyroidism.

This CDR3 has 15 residues. Germline V lookup: CDR1 MNHEY, CDR2 SVGEGT. V shed 4 bases and J 7 bases; nucleotides not matched to a gene: 9. Stability of Graves' hyperthyroidism was defined as absent ophthalmopathy progression within 18 months. Among the patients, aged 18 to 65, hyperthyroidism was newly diagnosed and had lasted under 2 months. Thyroid ultrasound, orbital computed tomography, clinical symptoms, and serum thyroxine and TRAb underpinned diagnoses. Using RNA transcripts as the source, TCR beta CDR3 regions were amplified. Using the HTBI primer set, a first-round RT-PCR was run on the TCR CDR3. TCRdb called the multiplex PCR reads again in MiXCR, with one record for every CDR3 protein. The sample comprises about 210,000 distinct CDR3 sequences, 17% of which are singletons, and roughly 53% rests with the top ten.

The TCR originated in a man in his forties or fifties with Graves' hyperthyroidism. This rearrangement joins TRBV6-2 or TRBV6-3 to TRBJ1-2, with 10 positions matching TRBD1. Sequencing was performed on blood. CDR3 nucleotide sequence: TGTGCCAGCAGTTTCGGCGGTAGGGACAGGGGTGGCTACACCTTC. It specifies CASSFGGRDRGGYTF.